This T cell receptor beta chain was retrieved from a study of identical twins. Study findings and constraints: With abundant cord blood beta clonotypes, insertions were fewer; memory repertoires showed no such pattern.

TCRdb reprocessed the 5' RACE reads via MiXCR and lists one record per CDR3 protein. The sample lists about 520,000 distinct CDR3 sequences, 20% to 25% occurring once. Turning to this clonotype: Antigen: not known.

Looked up from germline, CDR1 is SGHKS and CDR2 is YYEKEE (reference sequence). This CDR3 is built from 15 residues. Germline trimming cut 2 bases from V and 5 bases from J; bases unmatched to any gene: 4. This sample also belongs to another study, concerning T cells expressing NK-cell markers.

This TCR derives from a woman under 30 in good health. Material for sequencing was CD4+ T cells sorted from blood. The chain uses TRBV5-5 and TRBJ2-7, with TRBD2 matching 13 bases. The CDR3 reads CASSFRLAGGDEQYF. The CDR3 DNA reads as TGTGCCAGCAGCTTCAGACTAGCGGGAGGTGACGAGCAGTACTTC.